The rows below give T cell receptor beta chains drawn from one sample of a study of blood T cell repertoires in COVID-19. Profiled with immunoSEQ multiplex PCR; TCRdb holds only in-frame clones, not every one. In the table there are roughly 93,000 clones, 81% of which are singletons. The source material was peripheral blood. All receptors come from a woman aged 80 or older with acute or convalescent COVID-19. CDR3s include the opening cysteine and the closing phenylalanine or tryptophan. Fields, in order: V gene, J gene, D gene, CDR3 length, CDR3 protein. The D gene is left open where the match is weak.

v_gene: TRBV18
j_gene: TRBJ1-5
d_gene: TRBD1
len: 15
CDR3aa: CASSPRTGSNQPQHF

v_gene: TRBV3-1/TRBV3-2
j_gene: TRBJ1-3
d_gene: TRBD1
len: 16
CDR3aa: CASSHPGTASGNTIYF

v_gene: TRBV5-1
j_gene: TRBJ2-7
d_gene: -
len: 14
CDR3aa: CASKSGPISYEQYF

v_gene: TRBV4-2
j_gene: TRBJ1-6
d_gene: -
len: 12
CDR3aa: CASSQDQSPLHF

v_gene: TRBV2
j_gene: TRBJ1-1
d_gene: -
len: 11
CDR3aa: CASRGGTEAFF

v_gene: TRBV5-1
j_gene: TRBJ2-2
d_gene: TRBD1
len: 14
CDR3aa: CASSFGTGTGELFF

v_gene: TRBV10-3
j_gene: TRBJ2-3
d_gene: -
len: 15
CDR3aa: CAISAWGREVDTQYF

v_gene: TRBV6-2/TRBV6-3
j_gene: TRBJ2-3
d_gene: TRBD2
len: 17
CDR3aa: CASSSSSGGRVTDTQYF

v_gene: TRBV6-5
j_gene: TRBJ2-3
d_gene: TRBD1
len: 16
CDR3aa: CASSYLDRGLRDTQYF

v_gene: TRBV9
j_gene: TRBJ2-1
d_gene: -
len: 16
CDR3aa: CASSVVAGVDYNEQFF

v_gene: TRBV5-1
j_gene: TRBJ1-4
d_gene: -
len: 14
CDR3aa: CASSLSVENEKLFF

v_gene: TRBV18
j_gene: TRBJ1-1
d_gene: TRBD1
len: 14
CDR3aa: CASSLGGMNTEAFF

v_gene: TRBV9
j_gene: TRBJ2-3
d_gene: TRBD1
len: 14
CDR3aa: CASSPGQGTDTQYF

v_gene: TRBV9
j_gene: TRBJ2-1
d_gene: -
len: 14
CDR3aa: CASSVGTSYNEQFF

v_gene: TRBV7-3
j_gene: TRBJ1-1
d_gene: TRBD1
len: 16
CDR3aa: CASSLDSGQGNTEAFF

v_gene: TRBV10-3
j_gene: TRBJ2-1
d_gene: TRBD2
len: 16
CDR3aa: CAISDPTSAQPNEQFF

v_gene: TRBV9
j_gene: TRBJ1-2
d_gene: -
len: 13
CDR3aa: CASSVKQEPGYTF